Shown below are 27 T cell receptor beta chains from a single sample sequenced in a study of T-cell memory formation after mild COVID-19. TCRdb re-called the 5' RACE reads with MiXCR, one entry per CDR3 protein. The sample lists 92,000 or so distinct CDR3 sequences; roughly 15% were seen once. Sequenced input: PBMCs or a T cell subset sorted from them (not recorded which). These receptors all stem from a young man who had mild COVID-19 (a few samples of this study predate the infection). Cell type and time point are not known.

The CDR3 bases are TGTGCCAGTAGTTCCCTTTCTGGTCCCAATCAGCCCCAGCATTTT. It codes for CASSSLSGPNQPQHF. The rearrangement links TRBV19 to TRBJ1-5, with D uncertain. Germline lookup yields CDR1 LNHDA and CDR2 SQIVND (reference sequence). Trimming stripped 5 bases from V and 3 bases from J, with 14 bases between. The CDR3 sequence is 15 residues long.

This clonotype was seen repeatedly, ten times or more. Here the CDR3 reads CASSSPFGGSGNEQFF. Here the CDR3 DNA reads TGTGCCAGCAGTTCCCCATTTGGGGGCTCGGGAAATGAGCAGTTCTTC. V gene TRBV6-2 or TRBV6-3 combines with J gene TRBJ2-1; D might be TRBD1 (6 bases). Germline CDR1 reads MNHEY; CDR2 reads SVGEGT. V was shortened by 4 bases and J by 7 bases, with 20 bases between the two germline ends. The CDR3 loop spans 16 amino acids.

This clonotype was picked up a small number of times. V and J are TRBV5-1 and TRBJ2-1, with D unclear. This CDR3 is 14 amino acids long. The germline CDR1 and CDR2 sequences are SGHRS and YFSETQ. Deletions cut 4 bases from V and 2 bases from J, with 10 bases between. CDR3 protein: CASSPMHPYNEQFF. Written as DNA, the CDR3 is TGCGCCAGCAGCCCGATGCATCCCTACAATGAGCAGTTCTTC.

This chain joins TRBV2 and TRBJ2-1; 13 bases align to TRBD2. Germline CDR1 SNHLY, CDR2 FYNNEI. V gave up 0 bases and J gave up 9 bases; unmatched junction bases: 8. The CDR3 consists of 17 residues. The CDR3 loop reads CASSEAGTSGKMGEQFF. The CDR3 region has the DNA TGTGCCAGCAGTGAAGCGGGGACTAGCGGGAAAATGGGTGAGCAGTTCTTC.

The V gene is TRBV25-1, the J gene TRBJ2-7; tentatively, D is TRBD2 (6 bases). Germline V gives CDR1 MGHDK, CDR2 SYGVNS. V lost 5 bases and J 2 bases, leaving 10 bases between the germline ends. This CDR3 region has 13 residues. This CDR3 reads CASSSGVPYEQYV. In DNA form, the CDR3 reads TGTGCCAGCAGTTCGGGGGTCCCCTACGAGCAGTACGTC.

This clonotype was picked up a small number of times. The chain joins TRBV24-1 to TRBJ2-1; D may be TRBD1 (6 bases). The V gene's germline CDR1 is KGHDR and CDR2 SFDVKD. Trimming cost V 2 bases and J 6 bases, with 13 bases left between them. This CDR3 is 15 amino acids long. DNA of the CDR3: TGTGCCACCAGTGATTGGACAGTCACCGGCAATGAGCAGTTCTTC. Translated, it gives CATSDWTVTGNEQFF.

This clonotype was detected many times. V and J are TRBV25-1 and TRBJ2-2; 8 bases are a match to TRBD1. This CDR3 has 14 residues. CDR1 and CDR2 (germline): MGHDK, SYGVNS. With V trimmed by 3 bases and J by 3 bases, 0 bases remained unmatched. The CDR3 spells CASSDRGHTGELFF. The CDR3, as DNA: TGTGCCAGCAGTGACAGGGGGCACACCGGGGAGCTGTTTTTT.

This clonotype has just a few counts. Sequence at one end of the junction differs from germline and may be a read error. The chain links TRBV6-1 to TRBJ2-3; 14 positions match TRBD2. Germline V CDR1 and CDR2: MNHNS, SASEGT. The CDR3 consists of 15 residues. CDR3 sequence: CASSGLAGGPDTQCF. The CDR3 coding sequence is TGTGCCAGCAGTGGACTAGCGGGGGGGCCAGATACGCAGTGTTTT.

This sequence joins TRBV9 and TRBJ2-1, with 8 positions matching TRBD2. V was pared by 3 bases and J by 7 bases, with 6 bases of the junction left unmatched. The germline V gene has CDR1 SGDLS and CDR2 YYNGEE. CDR3 length: 14 amino acids. CDR3 residues: CASSDGGARNEQFF. The CDR3, as DNA: TGTGCCAGCAGCGACGGGGGGGCCCGGAATGAGCAGTTCTTC.

The J gene is TRBJ2-5, the V gene TRBV7-3; maybe TRBD2 (7 bases). There are 15 residues in the CDR3. Trimming pared 7 bases from V and 5 bases from J, leaving 20 bases between. Per the germline V gene, CDR1 is SGHTA and CDR2 is FQGTGA. The CDR3 DNA is TGTGCCAGCACCCTTAGGGGGGGACGCGAGGAGACCCAGTACTTC. Protein product: CASTLRGGREETQYF.

This clonotype is a singleton in its sample. CDR3 region: CASRRVGTGADTQYF. In DNA, the CDR3 is TGCGCCAGCAGGCGAGTCGGGACAGGGGCAGATACGCAGTATTTT. The genes are TRBV4-1 and TRBJ2-3; 10 bases fit TRBD1. After removal of 6 bases from V and 4 bases from J, the junction contained 7 bases not matched to a gene. The germline gives CDR1 MGHRA, CDR2 YSYEKL. The CDR3 loop spans 15 amino acids.

This clonotype was counted only a few times. The gene calls are TRBV20-1 and TRBJ1-5; TRBD1 might be the D (6 bases). The CDR3 runs to 13 residues. Germline CDR1 and CDR2: DFQATT and SNEGSKA (reference sequence). V lost 6 bases and J 4 bases, leaving 13 bases between the germline ends. The CDR3 spells CSAQGRGNQPQHF. CDR3 DNA sequence: TGCAGTGCCCAGGGGCGTGGGAATCAGCCCCAGCATTTT.

This chain joins TRBV12-3 or TRBV12-4 and TRBJ2-7; D possibly corresponds to TRBD2 (7 bases). The CDR3 is 13 amino acids. V was pared by 6 bases and J by 3 bases, with 12 bases between. CDR3 sequence (DNA): TGTGCCAGCAGCGTAGGGGGGGGCTACGAGCAGTACGTC. Its translation: CASSVGGGYEQYV.

The chain carries TRBV5-6 and TRBJ2-1; D is possibly TRBD1 or TRBD2 (6 bases each). The V and J ends lost 6 bases and 6 bases respectively, with 10 bases between them. This CDR3 comprises 12 residues. Germline CDR1 SGHDT, CDR2 YYEEEE. The DNA of the CDR3 is TGTGCCAGCATGGAGGGGGTCAATGAGCAGTTCTTC. This gives the protein CASMEGVNEQFF.

The V gene is TRBV12-3 or TRBV12-4, the J gene TRBJ2-1, with no clear D. V dropped 1 base and J dropped 9 bases, with 10 bases sitting between them. CDR3 length equals 13 residues. The CDR3 coding sequence is TGTGCCAGCAGTTTAGTCGGGCCGGGTGAGCAGTTCTTC. It yields the protein CASSLVGPGEQFF.

This clonotype has more than one count but fewer than ten. The rearrangement links TRBV4-2 to TRBJ2-1; D is possibly TRBD2 (5 bases). CDR3 size: 17 residues. Germline CDR1 is LGHNA and CDR2 is YNFKEQ. V lost 2 bases and J 8 bases, leaving 22 bases between the germline ends. CDR3 amino acids: CASSQQIRGGGFHEQFF. The DNA of the CDR3 is TGTGCCAGCAGCCAACAAATCCGCGGAGGAGGATTCCATGAGCAGTTCTTC.

This chain joins TRBV7-6 and TRBJ2-5; D is possibly TRBD2 (5 bases). V was cut by 7 bases and J by 1 base, with 19 bases left in between. CDR3 length: 16 residues. Germline CDR1 and CDR2: SGHVS and FNYEAQ. CDR3 nucleotides: TGTGCCAGCACCTTGGACCACCCTAGCCTCCAAGAGACCCAGTACTTC. The encoded protein is CASTLDHPSLQETQYF.

The rearrangement uses TRBV7-9 and TRBJ2-5; 13 bases are a match to TRBD2. Unmatched junction bases numbered 3, after V lost 3 bases and J lost 2 bases. CDR1 is SEHNR, CDR2 FQNEAQ, per germline (reference sequence). This CDR3 spans 16 amino acids. CDR3 protein: CASSLGGLAGQETQYF. In DNA form, the CDR3 reads TGTGCCAGCAGCTTGGGGGGACTAGCGGGGCAAGAGACCCAGTACTTC.

There are a few counts of this clonotype. This chain connects TRBV6-1 to TRBJ1-1; no clear D gene. CDR3 size: 15 residues. Germline values: CDR1 MNHNS, CDR2 SASEGT. V was cut by 2 bases and J by 2 bases, with 12 bases left in between. The CDR3 nucleotides are TGTGCCAGCAGTGAACCAATCCCGGGTAACACTGAAGCTTTCTTT. This codes for CASSEPIPGNTEAFF.

The gene calls are TRBV2 and TRBJ1-5; no firm D call. The CDR3 runs 14 residues. The ends were cut back, 7 bases at V and 7 bases at J, with 17 bases in the middle. Germline loops: CDR1 SNHLY, CDR2 FYNNEI. For the CDR3, the DNA is TGTGCCAGCACTCCATTCGGGGTCCGGCAGCCCCAGCATTTT. Translating it yields CASTPFGVRQPQHF.

The chain combines TRBV19 with TRBJ1-1, with D unclear. The CDR3 contains 13 residues. CDR1 is LNHDA and CDR2 is SQIVND in the germline V gene (reference sequence). V lost 3 bases and J 1 base, leaving 6 bases between the germline ends. The CDR3 DNA sequence: TGTGCCAGTAGTATGTCGGGGAACACTGAAGCTTTCTTT. Translated: CASSMSGNTEAFF.

This clonotype was recorded at least ten times. The rearrangement joins TRBV2 to TRBJ2-5; TRBD1 matches at 8 bases. J gave up 2 bases and V 3 bases, and 5 bases lay outside the gene matches. This CDR3 has 15 amino acids. From germline, CDR1 is SNHLY and CDR2 FYNNEI. For the CDR3, the DNA is TGTGCCAGCAGTGATTCTTGGACAGGGCAAGAGACCCAGTACTTC. It yields the protein CASSDSWTGQETQYF.

This chain joins TRBV29-1 and TRBJ2-1; tentatively, D is TRBD2 (7 bases). Germline loops: CDR1 SQVTM, CDR2 ANQGSEA. The length of the CDR3 is 14 residues. V was clipped by 7 bases and J by 5 bases, with 18 bases between them. CDR3 residues: CSASLGGLDNEQFF. For the CDR3, the DNA is TGCAGCGCCTCACTGGGGGGGCTGGACAATGAGCAGTTCTTC.

This clonotype was detected only a few times. The J gene is TRBJ2-3, the V gene TRBV19; 7 nucleotides match TRBD1. The CDR3 covers 14 residues. Germline V CDR1 and CDR2: LNHDA, SQIVND (reference sequence). The junction had 3 bases not matched to a gene; V was cut back by 3 bases and J by 3 bases. CDR3 sequence reads: CASSITGATDTQYF. The CDR3 DNA follows: TGTGCCAGTAGTATTACAGGGGCGACAGATACGCAGTATTTT.

The chain couples TRBV29-1 to TRBJ2-7; D gene unclear. Trimming pared 4 bases from V and 2 bases from J, leaving 9 bases between. The CDR3 length is 12 residues. The V gene's germline CDR1 is SQVTM and CDR2 ANQGSEA. Here the CDR3 reads CSVADGAYEQYF. The DNA for the CDR3 is TGCAGCGTTGCGGACGGAGCCTACGAGCAGTACTTC.

This clonotype was seen a handful of times. CDR3 amino acids: CASSSRGAGVQETQYF. CDR3 DNA: TGCGCCAGCAGCTCCCGGGGAGCGGGGGTTCAAGAGACCCAGTACTTC. The chain has TRBV5-1 and TRBJ2-5; 8 positions agree with TRBD2. J was trimmed by 2 bases and V by 3 bases; bases with no gene match: 9. CDR3 size: 16 residues. The germline CDR1 and CDR2 sequences are SGHRS and YFSETQ.

This clonotype came up a few times. The J gene is TRBJ2-7, the V gene TRBV2; D possibly corresponds to TRBD1 (6 bases). The CDR3 covers 14 residues. The V gene lost 6 bases and the J gene lost 3 bases, with 15 bases spanning the gap. Germline lookup yields CDR1 SNHLY and CDR2 FYNNEI. The CDR3 spells CASRKTGPHYEQYF. The DNA for the CDR3 is TGTGCCAGCAGGAAGACAGGTCCCCACTACGAGCAGTACTTC.